A single sample gave rise to the 9 T cell receptor beta chains below, sequenced in a study of cytomegalovirus exposure and HLA in healthy donors. In the PCR, 60 Vbeta and 13 Jbeta primers were used. Clones were sequenced by immunoSEQ multiplex PCR, and TCRdb holds only the in-frame ones, with some missing. The sample has around 80,000 clones; the top ten hold about 0.83%. Specimen: PBMCs. These receptors originate from a boy under 18 in good health and CMV-seronegative.

The chain is built from TRBV9 and TRBJ2-5; 9 nucleotides agree with TRBD2. CDR1 SGDLS and CDR2 YYNGEE come from the germline V gene. The junction had 3 bases not matched to a gene; V was cut back by 2 bases and J by 1 base. CDR3 length equals 15 residues. The CDR3 coding sequence is TGTGCCAGCAGCGTCGGGACTAGCACCCAAGAGACCCAGTACTTC. Translating gives CASSVGTSTQETQYF.

The chain uses TRBV9 and TRBJ2-1; a possible D gene is TRBD2 (5 bases). There are 16 residues in the CDR3. Trimming shortened V by 6 bases and J by 5 bases, and 21 bases separated the two germline ends. Germline V CDR1 and CDR2: SGDLS, YYNGEE. The CDR3, as DNA: TGTGCCAGCACCCGTAGAGGGTCACGTTGGGACAATGAGCAGTTCTTC. Translating it yields CASTRRGSRWDNEQFF.

V and J are TRBV29-1 and TRBJ1-2, with 7 bases fitting TRBD1. This CDR3 spans 12 amino acids. Germline V CDR1 and CDR2: SQVTM, ANQGSEA. Unmatched junction bases numbered 3, after V lost 3 bases and J lost 5 bases. The DNA of the CDR3 is TGCAGCGTTGAGGTACAGGGGTATGGCTACACCTTC. It encodes CSVEVQGYGYTF.

The chain has TRBV6-5 and TRBJ1-1; D gene unclear. Germline loops: CDR1 MNHEY, CDR2 SVGAGI. The length of the CDR3 is 13 residues. Trimming took 5 bases from V and 11 from J, leaving 18 bases between them. CDR3: CASSPRTPPEAFF. The CDR3 nucleotides are TGTGCCAGCAGTCCCCGGACTCCCCCAGAGGCTTTCTTT.

The chain recombines TRBV6-5 with TRBJ2-5, with D perhaps matching TRBD1 (7 bases). The DNA end is more similar to TRBJ2-7, so the J call may be wrong. This CDR3 region has 14 residues. Germline assignment: CDR1 MNHEY and CDR2 SVGAGI. The DNA for the CDR3 is TGTGCCAGCAGTCGACAGGGAGGCGCCTACGAGCAGTACTTC. Translated: CASSRQGGAYEQYF.

The rearrangement uses TRBV7-9 and TRBJ1-4; 7 nucleotides line up with TRBD1. Trimming took 1 base from V and 3 from J; bases not matched to a gene: 2. The germline V gene encodes CDR1 SEHNR and CDR2 FQNEAQ (reference sequence). There are 15 residues in the CDR3. CDR3 loop: CASSLGQGANEKLFF. CDR3 sequence (DNA): TGTGCCAGCAGCTTAGGACAGGGTGCTAATGAAAAACTGTTTTTT. The variable domain in full, completed from reference TRBV7-9 and TRBJ1-4, reads DTGVSQNPRHKITKRGQNVTFRCDPISEHNRLYWYRQTLGQGPEFLTYFQNEAQLEKSRLLSDRFSAERPKGSFSTLEIQRTEQGDSAMYLCASSLGQGANEKLFFGSGTQLSVL.

The chain recombines TRBV30 with TRBJ1-1; no firm D call. The germline V gene has CDR1 GTSNPN and CDR2 SVGIG (reference sequence). V was pared by 0 bases and J by 4 bases, with 3 bases between. The CDR3 runs 11 residues. The CDR3 region is CAWSVGTEAFF. The CDR3 DNA reads TGTGCCTGGAGTGTCGGCACTGAAGCTTTCTTT. The variable domain in full, with the rest retrieved from reference TRBV30 and TRBJ1-1, is SQTIHQWPATLVQPVGSPLSLECTVEGTSNPNLYWYRQAAGRGLQLLFYSVGIGQISSEVPQNLSASRPQDRQFILSSKKLLLSDSGFYLCAWSVGTEAFFGQGTRLTVV.

V usage is TRBV7-6 and J usage is TRBJ2-7, with 8 bases fitting TRBD1. The CDR3 runs to 14 residues. Germline V gene sequence: CDR1 SGHVS, CDR2 FNYEAQ. The junction had 2 bases not matched to a gene; V was cut back by 1 base and J by 3 bases. The DNA for the CDR3 is TGTGCCAGCAGCTTAGGACAGGGGAACTACGAGCAGTACTTC. It yields the protein CASSLGQGNYEQYF.

V and J are TRBV5-1 and TRBJ1-1, with TRBD1 identical over 11 bases. V gave up 3 bases and J gave up 2 bases; unmatched junction bases: 3. Germline V gene data show CDR1 as SGHRS and CDR2 as YFSETQ. The CDR3 has 15 residues. The CDR3 sequence is CASSWGQGGNTEAFF. The CDR3 coding sequence is TGCGCCAGCAGCTGGGGACAGGGGGGAAACACTGAAGCTTTCTTT.